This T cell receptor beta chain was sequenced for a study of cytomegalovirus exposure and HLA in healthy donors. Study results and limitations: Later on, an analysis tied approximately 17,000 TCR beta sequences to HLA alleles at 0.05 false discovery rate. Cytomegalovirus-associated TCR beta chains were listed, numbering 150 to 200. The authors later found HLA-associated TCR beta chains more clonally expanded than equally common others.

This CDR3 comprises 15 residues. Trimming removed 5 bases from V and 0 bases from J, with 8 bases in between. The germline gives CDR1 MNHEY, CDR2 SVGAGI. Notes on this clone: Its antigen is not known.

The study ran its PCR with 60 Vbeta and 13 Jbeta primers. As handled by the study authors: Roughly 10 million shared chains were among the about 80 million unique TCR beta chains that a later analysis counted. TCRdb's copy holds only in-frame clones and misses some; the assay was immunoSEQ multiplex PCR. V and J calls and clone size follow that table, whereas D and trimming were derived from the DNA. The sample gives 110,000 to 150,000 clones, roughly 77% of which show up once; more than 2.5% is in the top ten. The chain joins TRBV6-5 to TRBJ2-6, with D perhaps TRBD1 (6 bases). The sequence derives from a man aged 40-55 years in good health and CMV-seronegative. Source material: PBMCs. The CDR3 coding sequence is TGTGCCAGCAGTCAAGGGGGCTCTGGGGCCAACGTCCTGACTTTC. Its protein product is CASSQGGSGANVLTF.